This T cell receptor (beta chain) was observed in a study of spatial heterogeneity in lung cancer. Study overall: Fewer alpha-chain than beta-chain sequences were consistently detected. Study conclusions and caveats: Follow-up blood showed ubiquitous expanded tumor TCRs less than blood at resection did.

CDR3 length: 13 residues. V lost 3 bases, J lost 3 bases, and 5 bases lay in between. Germline V gene data show CDR1 as MNHEY and CDR2 as SMNVEV (reference sequence). Time point indicated: sample taken at primary tumor resection. Material for sequencing was whole RNA from tumor, nontumor lung or frozen PBMC, left unsorted. Only a few counts were recorded for this clonotype. Its specificity is unknown. TCRdb re-called the 5' RACE reads through MiXCR, storing one row per CDR3 protein. The profile shows approximately 47,000 distinct CDR3 sequences, about 7.6% of them singletons. The chain combines TRBV27 with TRBJ2-2, with D unclear. This receptor was obtained from a female donor with early-stage non-small cell lung cancer. The material was PBMCs, obtained at surgery. In DNA form, the CDR3 reads TGTGCCAGCAGTTTCAGTGACACCGGGGAGCTGTTTTTT. Translation: CASSFSDTGELFF.